This is a list of T cell receptor beta chains from one sample in a study of control samples from healthy donors and cancer patients. Data came from immunoSEQ multiplex PCR; TCRdb stores just in-frame clones and leaves some out. This sample has fewer than 90,000 clones, with more than 70% found just once. The material sequenced was blood. All receptors come from a man aged 50 or older in good health. CDR3s include the opening cysteine and the closing phenylalanine or tryptophan. The order of the fields is clone size, J gene, CDR3 length, V gene, D gene, CDR3 DNA, CDR3 protein. The D gene is left open where the match is weak. Only some rows state a clone size, as once, few, many or a class for expanded clones.

>NA|TRBJ1-6|15|TRBV5-1|NA
TGCGCCAGCAGCTTGGCCGGGGGAGGCAATTCACCCCTCCACTTT
CASSLAGGGNSPLHF
>NA|TRBJ2-1|14|TRBV5-6|NA
TGTGCCAGCAGCTTGGGGACTCTCTACAATGAGCAGTTCTTC
CASSLGTLYNEQFF
>NA|TRBJ1-1|15|TRBV5-5|TRBD1
TGTGCCAGCAGCCCCGGACAGGGGACGAACACTGAAGCTTTCTTT
CASSPGQGTNTEAFF
>NA|TRBJ1-3|16|TRBV6-6|NA
TGTGCGACCAATCACCCGGGGGACGCCTCTGGAAACACCATATATTTT
CATNHPGDASGNTIYF
>NA|TRBJ1-4|11|TRBV30|NA
TGTGCCTGGACCGTAAATGAAAAACTGTTTTTT
CAWTVNEKLFF
>NA|TRBJ2-1|15|TRBV2|TRBD2
TGTGCCAGCACCGGGGGGACTAGCTCCTACAATGAGCAGTTCTTC
CASTGGTSSYNEQFF
>once|TRBJ1-1|13|TRBV10-1|NA
TGCGCCAGCAGCGCGGGACGGGACACTGAAGCTTTCTTT
CASSAGRDTEAFF
>few|TRBJ1-2|15|TRBV6-2/TRBV6-3|NA
TGTGCCAGCAGTTACTCGACGCACTTTAACTATGGCTACACCTTC
CASSYSTHFNYGYTF
>few|TRBJ2-3|16|TRBV7-3|TRBD2
TGTGCCAGCAGCCATAGCGGGGGGGCCTACACAGATACGCAGTATTTT
CASSHSGGAYTDTQYF
>NA|TRBJ1-5|15|TRBV25-1|NA
TGTGCCAGCAGTGCCCATTCAAACGGTGGGCAGCCCCAGCATTTT
CASSAHSNGGQPQHF
>NA|TRBJ1-3|14|TRBV6-5|NA
TGTGCCAGCAGTTACTCGAGAGGTTTCGACGCCATATATTTT
CASSYSRGFDAIYF
>NA|TRBJ2-1|13|TRBV10-1|NA
TGCGCCAGCAGTGAGTCGTTTACTTATGAGCAGTTCTTC
CASSESFTYEQFF
>NA|TRBJ2-3|16|TRBV24-1|TRBD2
TGTGCCACCAGTGATAACGGGGGGGGTCATGGAGATACGCAGTATTTT
CATSDNGGGHGDTQYF
>NA|TRBJ2-1|16|TRBV4-3|TRBD1
TGCGCCAGCAGCCAAGCCGCGGGACAGGGGTGGAATGAGCAGTTCTTC
CASSQAAGQGWNEQFF
>NA|TRBJ1-5|16|TRBV7-2|NA
TGTGCCAGCAGCTTTTACGGGGATGGAGGCAATCAGCCCCAGCATTTT
CASSFYGDGGNQPQHF
>NA|TRBJ2-7|12|TRBV5-6|NA
TGTGCCAGCAGCAGTCGTGGCTACGAGCAGTACTTC
CASSSRGYEQYF
>few|TRBJ2-1|14|TRBV5-4|TRBD1
TGTGCCAGCAGCTCGGGACAGGGAAGGAATGAGCAGTTCTTC
CASSSGQGRNEQFF
>NA|TRBJ1-4|16|TRBV4-1|NA
TGCGCCAGCAGCAAAGGGGGAGCCGGGGGAAGCGAAAAACTGTTTTTT
CASSKGGAGGSEKLFF
>NA|TRBJ2-7|12|TRBV6-2/TRBV6-3|NA
TGTGCCAGCAGTTACGCGGGATACGAGCAGTACTTC
CASSYAGYEQYF
>NA|TRBJ1-5|15|TRBV6-1|NA
TGTGCCAGCAGTGAACAGGGGCGTAGTTATCAGCCCCAGCATTTT
CASSEQGRSYQPQHF
>NA|TRBJ2-3|12|TRBV11-1|NA
TGTGCCAGCAGCCGCAGCACTGATACGCAGTATTTT
CASSRSTDTQYF
>NA|TRBJ1-6|12|TRBV5-6|NA
TGTGCCAGCAGCTTGGGGCGGGCACCCCTCCACTTT
CASSLGRAPLHF
>NA|TRBJ1-6|13|TRBV7-7|NA
TGTGCCAGCAGCTTAGCCCCGGATTCACCCCTCCACTTT
CASSLAPDSPLHF
>NA|TRBJ1-2|12|TRBV2|NA
TGTGCCAGCAGTTTAACGGGTTATGGCTACACCTTC
CASSLTGYGYTF
>NA|TRBJ2-2|18|TRBV30|TRBD2
TGTGCCTGGAGTGTAACGGGGCTAGCGGGGGGGCAAACCGGGGAGCTGTTTTTT
CAWSVTGLAGGQTGELFF
>NA|TRBJ2-1|16|TRBV15|NA
TGTGCCACCAGCAGAGATGTGGGGGTCTCCTACAATGAGCAGTTCTTC
CATSRDVGVSYNEQFF
>NA|TRBJ1-2|13|TRBV12-3/TRBV12-4|TRBD1
TGTGCCAGCAGTTCCGGGACAGCGCGGGGCTACACCTTC
CASSSGTARGYTF